A single T cell receptor (beta chain) is shown here with its context. This sample was included in a study of early T cells in non-severe SARS-CoV-2 infection. For the study at large: Whole-blood bulk RNA, unsorted, was sequenced, and chains were unpaired.

The V end lost 6 bases, the J end lost 4 bases, and 21 bases lay between the germline ends. Germline CDR1 reads MNHEY; CDR2 reads SVGAGI. The CDR3 is made up of 16 amino acids. Unique molecular identifiers (one per individual cDNA molecule) were attached. MiXCR, applied by TCRdb to the 5' RACE reads, yields one record per CDR3 protein. Among some 61,000 distinct CDR3 sequences listed, 7.5% to 9% were seen once. The source is an adult who was a healthcare worker with PCR-confirmed SARS-CoV-2 infection or an uninfected control (not recorded which). Material: whole blood, obtained at baseline. This chain links TRBV6-5 with TRBJ1-2; no clear D. The CDR3 loop is CASSPRGGTRGYGYTF. CDR3 bases: TGTGCCAGCAGCCCCCGGGGAGGAACGCGAGGCTATGGCTACACCTTC.